A selection of T cell receptor beta chains follows, all from one sample in a study of cytomegalovirus exposure and HLA in healthy donors. TCRdb keeps only in-frame clones here, not all; method: immunoSEQ multiplex PCR. The table includes approximately 150,000 clones, about three quarters detected once. The sample consisted of PBMCs. The receptor set was obtained from a middle-aged man in good health and CMV-seropositive. Each CDR3 is given with its conserved first and last residue. Each record gives: V gene, D gene, J gene, clone size, CDR3 protein, CDR3 DNA. A D gene is named only where the DNA matches it firmly. Where a row states a size, it is once, few, many or the class of an expanded clone; other rows omit it.

TRBV5-1,TRBD1,TRBJ2-7,few,CASSGPDRVYEQYF,TGCGCCAGCAGCGGCCCGGACAGGGTCTACGAGCAGTACTTC
TRBV5-1,-,TRBJ2-7,-,CASSRDNNEQYF,TGCGCCAGCAGCCGGGACAATAACGAGCAGTACTTC
TRBV7-2,-,TRBJ1-5,-,CASSSNRAQPQHF,TGTGCCAGCAGCTCTAATCGTGCTCAGCCCCAGCATTTT
TRBV5-1,TRBD1,TRBJ2-1,-,CASSLSGTGNYNEQFF,TGCGCCAGCAGCCTATCCGGGACAGGGAATTACAATGAGCAGTTCTTC
TRBV11-3,TRBD2,TRBJ2-5,-,CASSLAGRGETQYF,TGTGCCAGCAGCTTGGCAGGGAGGGGAGAGACCCAGTACTTC
TRBV7-9,TRBD2,TRBJ2-1,few,CASVGGSGSTYNEQFF,TGTGCCAGCGTCGGGGGGAGCGGGAGTACCTACAATGAGCAGTTCTTC
TRBV5-1,TRBD2,TRBJ2-5,-,CASSLSGLAGGETQYF,TGCGCCAGCAGCTTGTCGGGACTAGCGGGAGGAGAGACCCAGTACTTC
TRBV7-9,TRBD1,TRBJ2-7,-,CASSLAPQGVKLTYEQYF,TGTGCCAGCAGCTTAGCGCCGCAGGGGGTAAAGTTGACCTACGAGCAGTACTTC
TRBV6-1,TRBD2,TRBJ2-7,-,CASSDGLAGGRWGSEQYF,TGTGCCAGCAGTGACGGACTAGCGGGAGGCCGTTGGGGATCCGAGCAGTACTTC
TRBV19,-,TRBJ1-5,few,CASTPGVQPQHF,TGTGCCAGTACCCCGGGTGTTCAGCCCCAGCATTTT
TRBV9,-,TRBJ1-2,-,CASSSPLLQVGGYYGYTF,TGTGCCAGCAGCTCCCCCCTTCTTCAGGTGGGAGGGTATTATGGCTACACCTTC
TRBV27,-,TRBJ2-5,-,CASSSRRGETQYF,TGTGCCAGCAGTTCCCGCAGGGGAGAGACCCAGTACTTC
TRBV6-5,TRBD2,TRBJ2-3,-,CASSYDVAGDTQYF,TGTGCCAGCAGTTATGACGTAGCGGGAGATACGCAGTATTTT
TRBV6-5,-,TRBJ1-2,-,CATTPTTRGNYGYTF,TGTGCCACCACCCCCACTACCAGGGGTAACTATGGCTACACCTTC
TRBV14,-,TRBJ1-1,once,CASSFTYDTEAFF,TGTGCCAGCAGCTTCACCTATGACACTGAAGCTTTCTTT
TRBV10-3,-,TRBJ1-5,-,CAISESISRRNQPQHF,TGTGCCATCAGTGAGTCGATTAGTAGGCGGAATCAGCCCCAGCATTTT
TRBV2,-,TRBJ2-2,-,CASSEEAGRHTGELFF,TGTGCCAGCAGCGAGGAGGCGGGACGCCACACCGGGGAGCTGTTTTTT
TRBV19,TRBD2,TRBJ2-1,-,CASSAGLAYNEQFF,TGTGCCAGTAGTGCAGGACTAGCGTACAATGAGCAGTTCTTC
TRBV10-3,-,TRBJ2-5,-,CAISEVLSSETQYF,TGTGCCATCAGTGAGGTTCTGTCCTCAGAGACCCAGTACTTC
TRBV18,-,TRBJ1-1,-,CASSPPGGAVRAFF,TGTGCCAGCTCACCACCGGGGGGGGCTGTACGAGCTTTCTTT
TRBV11-3,TRBD2,TRBJ2-7,once,CASSLFGGRIDEQYF,TGTGCCAGCAGCTTATTCGGCGGGAGAATCGACGAGCAGTACTTC
TRBV10-1,-,TRBJ2-1,-,CASSDLDLYNEQFF,TGCGCCAGCTCTGACTTGGACTTATACAATGAGCAGTTCTTC
TRBV27,-,TRBJ2-1,-,CASSRGTGSGGYNEQFF,TGTGCCAGCAGTAGAGGGACAGGGAGCGGGGGGTACAATGAGCAGTTCTTC
TRBV19,-,TRBJ1-5,-,CASSPGFGSNQPQHF,TGTGCCAGTAGTCCTGGCTTTGGTAGCAATCAGCCCCAGCATTTT
TRBV7-7,TRBD2,TRBJ2-7,-,CASSGGLAGGEQYF,TGTGCTAGCAGCGGAGGACTAGCGGGAGGCGAGCAGTACTTC
TRBV18,-,TRBJ2-1,-,CASSLPTRYNEQFF,TGTGCCAGCTCACTTCCGACTAGATATAATGAGCAGTTCTTC
TRBV7-9,-,TRBJ2-1,-,CASSLSGEGGNEQFF,TGTGCCAGCAGCTTGTCGGGGGAAGGTGGGAATGAGCAGTTCTTC
TRBV2,-,TRBJ2-7,-,CASSLAGIGSYEQYF,TGTGCCAGCAGTCTGGCGGGAATCGGCTCCTACGAGCAGTACTTC
TRBV11-2,TRBD2,TRBJ2-1,few,CASSLNVRGLAGNNEQFF,TGTGCCAGCAGCTTAAACGTCAGGGGACTAGCGGGGAACAATGAGCAGTTCTTC
TRBV19,-,TRBJ2-7,-,CASSISGGGYEQYF,TGTGCCAGTAGTATATCTGGGGGCGGCTACGAGCAGTACTTC
TRBV7-3,TRBD2,TRBJ2-2,-,CASSLTGRATGELFF,TGTGCCAGCAGCTTAACCGGGAGGGCCACCGGGGAGCTGTTTTTT